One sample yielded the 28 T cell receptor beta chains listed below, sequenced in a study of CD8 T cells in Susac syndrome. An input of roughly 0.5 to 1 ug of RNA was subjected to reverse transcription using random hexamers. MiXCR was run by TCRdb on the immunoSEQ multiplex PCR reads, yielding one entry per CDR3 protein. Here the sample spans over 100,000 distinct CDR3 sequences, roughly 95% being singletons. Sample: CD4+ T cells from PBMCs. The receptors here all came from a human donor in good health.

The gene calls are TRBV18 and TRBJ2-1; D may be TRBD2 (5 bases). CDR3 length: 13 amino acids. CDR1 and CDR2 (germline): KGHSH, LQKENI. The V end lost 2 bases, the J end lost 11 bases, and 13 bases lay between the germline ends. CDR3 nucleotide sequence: TGTGCCAGCTCACCAGGGGAGAGGGAAAAGCAGTTCTTC. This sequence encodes CASSPGEREKQFF. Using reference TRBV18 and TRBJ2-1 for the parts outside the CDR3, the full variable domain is NAGVMQNPRHLVRRRGQEARLRCSPMKGHSHVYWYRQLPEEGLKFMVYLQKENIIDESGMPKERFSAEFPKEGPSILRIQQVVRGDSAAYFCASSPGEREKQFFGPGTRLTVL.

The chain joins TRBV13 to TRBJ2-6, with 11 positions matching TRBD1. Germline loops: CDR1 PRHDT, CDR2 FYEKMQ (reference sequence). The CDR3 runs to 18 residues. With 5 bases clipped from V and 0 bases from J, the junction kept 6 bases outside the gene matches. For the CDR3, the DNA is TGTGCCAGCAGCGCACCCGGGACAGGGGGCTCTGGGGCCAACGTCCTGACTTTC. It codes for CASSAPGTGGSGANVLTF.

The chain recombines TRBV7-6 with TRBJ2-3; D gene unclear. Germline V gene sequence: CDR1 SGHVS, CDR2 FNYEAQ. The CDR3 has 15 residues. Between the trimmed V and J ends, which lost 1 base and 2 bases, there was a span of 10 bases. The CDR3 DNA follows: TGTGCCAGCAGCTTAGTAGGGCTTCTCACAGATACGCAGTATTTT. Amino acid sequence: CASSLVGLLTDTQYF.

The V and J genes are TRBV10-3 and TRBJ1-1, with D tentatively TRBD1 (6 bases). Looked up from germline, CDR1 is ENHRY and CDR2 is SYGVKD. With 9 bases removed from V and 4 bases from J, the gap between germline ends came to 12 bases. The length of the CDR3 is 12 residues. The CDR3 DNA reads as TGTGCCATAGGGGGGGCAAGCACTGAAGCTTTCTTT. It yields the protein CAIGGASTEAFF.

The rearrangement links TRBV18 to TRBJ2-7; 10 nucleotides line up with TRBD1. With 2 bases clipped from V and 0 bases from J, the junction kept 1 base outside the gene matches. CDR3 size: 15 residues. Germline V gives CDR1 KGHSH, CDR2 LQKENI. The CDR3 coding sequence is TGTGCCAGCTCACCAGGGGACAGGGGCTCCTACGAGCAGTACTTC. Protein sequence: CASSPGDRGSYEQYF.

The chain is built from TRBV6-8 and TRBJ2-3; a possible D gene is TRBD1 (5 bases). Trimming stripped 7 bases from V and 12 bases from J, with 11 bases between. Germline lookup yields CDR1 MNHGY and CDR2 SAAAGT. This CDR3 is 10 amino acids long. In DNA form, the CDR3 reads TGTGCCAGCAAGGACATACGTCAGTATTTT. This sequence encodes CASKDIRQYF.

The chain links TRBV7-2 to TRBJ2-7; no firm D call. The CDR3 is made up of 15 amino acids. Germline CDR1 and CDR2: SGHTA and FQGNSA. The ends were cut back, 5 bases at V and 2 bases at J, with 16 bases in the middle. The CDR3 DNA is TGTGCCAGCAGCCAAACCCGCACAGTAACCTACGAGCAGTACTTC. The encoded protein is CASSQTRTVTYEQYF.

CDR3 protein: CASSSTGVSTGELFF. DNA for the CDR3: TGTGCCAGCAGTTCTACAGGGGTCTCCACCGGGGAGCTGTTTTTT. This chain connects TRBV27 to TRBJ2-2, with 7 nucleotides matching TRBD1. This CDR3 has 15 residues. V trimming: 4 bases; J trimming: 4 bases; junction bases outside the gene matches: 6. Germline assignment: CDR1 MNHEY and CDR2 SMNVEV (reference sequence).

The CDR3 DNA follows: TGTGCCAGCAGTTATCCGCGGGACACCCTGGGGGCCAAAAACATTCAGTACTTC. Its protein product is CASSYPRDTLGAKNIQYF. The chain has TRBV6-2 or TRBV6-3 and TRBJ2-4; D assignment may be TRBD1 or TRBD2 (6 bases each). CDR3 length equals 18 residues. Looked up from germline, CDR1 is MNHEY and CDR2 is SVGEGT. Trimming pared 3 bases from V and 1 base from J, leaving 19 bases between.

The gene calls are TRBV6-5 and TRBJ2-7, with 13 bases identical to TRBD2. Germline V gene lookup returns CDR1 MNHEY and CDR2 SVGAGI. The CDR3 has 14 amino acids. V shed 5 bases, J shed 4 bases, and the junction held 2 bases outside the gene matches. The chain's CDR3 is CASSRGLAGYEQYF. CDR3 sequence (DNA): TGTGCCAGCAGTAGGGGACTAGCGGGGTACGAGCAGTACTTC.

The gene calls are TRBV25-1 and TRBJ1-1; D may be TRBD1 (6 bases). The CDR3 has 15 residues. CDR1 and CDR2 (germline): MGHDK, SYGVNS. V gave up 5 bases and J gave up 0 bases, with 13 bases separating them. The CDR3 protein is CASSPRQDMNTEAFF. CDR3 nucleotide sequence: TGTGCCAGCAGTCCACGACAGGACATGAACACTGAAGCTTTCTTT.

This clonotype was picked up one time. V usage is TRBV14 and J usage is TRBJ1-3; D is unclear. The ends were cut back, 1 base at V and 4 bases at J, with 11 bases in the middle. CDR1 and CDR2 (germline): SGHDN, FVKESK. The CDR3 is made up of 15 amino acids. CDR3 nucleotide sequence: TGTGCCAGCAGCCAAGTTCTGGGCTCCGGAAACACCATATATTTT. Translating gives CASSQVLGSGNTIYF.

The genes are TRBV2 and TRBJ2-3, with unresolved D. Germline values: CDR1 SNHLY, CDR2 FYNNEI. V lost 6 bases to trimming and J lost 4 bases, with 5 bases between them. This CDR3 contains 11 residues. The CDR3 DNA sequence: TGTGCCAGCAGGGTAGCAGATACGCAGTATTTT. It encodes CASRVADTQYF.

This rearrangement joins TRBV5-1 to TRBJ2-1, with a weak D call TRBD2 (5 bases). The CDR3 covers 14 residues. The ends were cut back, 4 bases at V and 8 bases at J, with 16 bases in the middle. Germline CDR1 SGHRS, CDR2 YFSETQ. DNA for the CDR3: TGCGCCAGCAGCACCCAGGTGGTGGGAGATGAGCAGTTCTTC. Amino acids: CASSTQVVGDEQFF.

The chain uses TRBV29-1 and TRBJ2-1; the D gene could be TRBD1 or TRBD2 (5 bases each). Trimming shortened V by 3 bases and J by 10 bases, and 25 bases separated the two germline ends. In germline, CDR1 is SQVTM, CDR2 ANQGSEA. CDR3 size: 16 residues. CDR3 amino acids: CSVDPRPGPRVHEQFF. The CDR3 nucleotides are TGCAGCGTTGATCCCCGACCGGGACCAAGGGTTCACGAGCAGTTCTTC.

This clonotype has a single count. The CDR3 protein is CASSPTTVTPNTEAFF. Here the CDR3 DNA reads TGTGCCAGCTCACCCACCACGGTTACACCGAACACTGAAGCTTTCTTT. The chain is built from TRBV18 and TRBJ1-1, with no clear D. The CDR3 runs 16 residues. Germline assignment: CDR1 KGHSH and CDR2 LQKENI. The V and J ends lost 3 bases and 1 base respectively, with 15 bases between them.

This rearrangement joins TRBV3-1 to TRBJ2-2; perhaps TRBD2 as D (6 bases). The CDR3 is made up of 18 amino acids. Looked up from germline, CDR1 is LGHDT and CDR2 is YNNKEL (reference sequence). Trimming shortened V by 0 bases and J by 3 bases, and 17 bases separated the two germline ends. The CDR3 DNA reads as TGTGCCAGCAGCCAAGATAAAAGGAGGGTGATACACACCGGGGAGCTGTTTTTT. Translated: CASSQDKRRVIHTGELFF.

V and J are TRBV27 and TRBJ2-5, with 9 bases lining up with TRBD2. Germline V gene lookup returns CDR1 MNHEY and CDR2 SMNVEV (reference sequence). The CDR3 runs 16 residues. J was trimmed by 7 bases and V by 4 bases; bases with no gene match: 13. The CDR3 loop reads CASSSASGTARGTQYF. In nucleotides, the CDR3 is TGTGCCAGCAGTTCAGCTAGCGGGACCGCCCGGGGGACCCAGTACTTC.

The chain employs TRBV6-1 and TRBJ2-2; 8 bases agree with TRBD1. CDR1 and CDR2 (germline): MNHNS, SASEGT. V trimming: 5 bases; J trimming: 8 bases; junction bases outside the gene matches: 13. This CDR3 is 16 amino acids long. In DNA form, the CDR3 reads TGTGCCAGCAGTACGTCCGGACAGGGAACAAGAGGGGAGCTGTTTTTT. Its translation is CASSTSGQGTRGELFF.

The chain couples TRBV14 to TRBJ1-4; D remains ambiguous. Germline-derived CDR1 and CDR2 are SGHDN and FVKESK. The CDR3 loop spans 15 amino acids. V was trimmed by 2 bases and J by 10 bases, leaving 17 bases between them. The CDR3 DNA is TGTGCCAGCAGCCAATCCTTCGTGGGAGGCGGAAAACTGTTTTTT. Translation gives CASSQSFVGGGKLFF.

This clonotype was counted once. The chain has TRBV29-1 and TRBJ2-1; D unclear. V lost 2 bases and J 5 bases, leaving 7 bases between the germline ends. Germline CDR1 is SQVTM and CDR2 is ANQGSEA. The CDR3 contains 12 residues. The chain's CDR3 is CSVEWQNNEQFF. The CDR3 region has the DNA TGCAGCGTTGAATGGCAGAACAATGAGCAGTTCTTC.

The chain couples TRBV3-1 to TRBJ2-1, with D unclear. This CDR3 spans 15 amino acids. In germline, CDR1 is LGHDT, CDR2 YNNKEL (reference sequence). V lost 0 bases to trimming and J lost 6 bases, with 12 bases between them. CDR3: CASSQDEARINEQFF. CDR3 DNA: TGTGCCAGCAGCCAAGATGAGGCCAGGATCAATGAGCAGTTCTTC.

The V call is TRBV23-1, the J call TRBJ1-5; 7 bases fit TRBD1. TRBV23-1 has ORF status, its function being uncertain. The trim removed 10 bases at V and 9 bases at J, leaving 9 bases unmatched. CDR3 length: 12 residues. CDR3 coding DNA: TGCGCCATCTTAGAACAGGGGCGGCCCCAGCATTTT. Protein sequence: CAILEQGRPQHF.

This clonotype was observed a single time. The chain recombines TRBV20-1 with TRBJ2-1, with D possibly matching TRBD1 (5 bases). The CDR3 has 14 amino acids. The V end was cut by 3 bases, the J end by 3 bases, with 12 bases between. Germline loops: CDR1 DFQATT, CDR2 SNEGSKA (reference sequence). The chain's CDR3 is CSASRQGFYNEQFF. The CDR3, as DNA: TGCAGTGCTAGTCGGCAGGGATTCTACAATGAGCAGTTCTTC.

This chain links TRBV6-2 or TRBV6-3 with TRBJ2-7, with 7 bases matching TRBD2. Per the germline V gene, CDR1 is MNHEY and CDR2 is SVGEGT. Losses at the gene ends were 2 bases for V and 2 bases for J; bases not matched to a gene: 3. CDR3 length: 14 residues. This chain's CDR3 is CASSYGGGTYEQYF. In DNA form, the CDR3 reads TGTGCCAGCAGTTACGGGGGGGGAACCTACGAGCAGTACTTC.

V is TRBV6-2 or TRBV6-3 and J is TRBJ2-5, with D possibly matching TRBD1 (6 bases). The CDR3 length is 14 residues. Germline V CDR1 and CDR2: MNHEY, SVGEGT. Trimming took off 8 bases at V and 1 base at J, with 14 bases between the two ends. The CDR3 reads CASQRGGFQETQYF. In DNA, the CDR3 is TGTGCCAGCCAACGAGGGGGATTCCAAGAGACCCAGTACTTC.

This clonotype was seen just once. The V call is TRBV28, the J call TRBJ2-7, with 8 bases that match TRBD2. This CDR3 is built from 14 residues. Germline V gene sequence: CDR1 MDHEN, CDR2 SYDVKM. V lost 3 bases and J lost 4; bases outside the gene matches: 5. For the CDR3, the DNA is TGTGCCAGCAGTTTGGGCGGGAGGTGGTACGAGCAGTACTTC. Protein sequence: CASSLGGRWYEQYF.

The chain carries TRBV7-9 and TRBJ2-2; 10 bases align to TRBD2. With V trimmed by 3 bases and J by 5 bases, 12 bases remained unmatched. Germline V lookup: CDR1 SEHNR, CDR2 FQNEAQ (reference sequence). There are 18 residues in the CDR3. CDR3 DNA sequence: TGTGCCAGCAGCTTTTCCAGCGGGGGGGCAAGTTGGACCGGGGAGCTGTTTTTT. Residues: CASSFSSGGASWTGELFF.